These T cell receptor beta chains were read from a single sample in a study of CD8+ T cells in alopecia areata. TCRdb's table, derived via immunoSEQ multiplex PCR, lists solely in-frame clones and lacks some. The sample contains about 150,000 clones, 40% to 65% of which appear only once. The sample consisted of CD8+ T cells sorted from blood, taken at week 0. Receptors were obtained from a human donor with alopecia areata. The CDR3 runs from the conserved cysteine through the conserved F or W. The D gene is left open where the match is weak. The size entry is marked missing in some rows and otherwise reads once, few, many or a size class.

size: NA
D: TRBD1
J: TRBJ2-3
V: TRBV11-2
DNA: TGTGCCAGCAGCTCCGACAGGGTTGAAAAAAATACGCAGTATTTT
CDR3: CASSSDRVEKNTQYF

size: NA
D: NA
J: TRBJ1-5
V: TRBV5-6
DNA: TGTGCCAGCAGCGACAGTCACAATCAGCCCCAGCATTTT
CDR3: CASSDSHNQPQHF

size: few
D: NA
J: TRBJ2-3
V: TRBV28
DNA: TGTGCCAGCAGCCCGGTACCGGATACGCAGTATTTT
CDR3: CASSPVPDTQYF

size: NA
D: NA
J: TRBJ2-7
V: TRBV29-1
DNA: TGCAGCGTTGAAGTGAAGGTCCCCTACGAGCAGTACTTC
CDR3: CSVEVKVPYEQYF

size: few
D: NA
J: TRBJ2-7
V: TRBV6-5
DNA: TGTGCCAGCAGCGAAGCCTTCAACTACGAGCAGTACTTC
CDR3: CASSEAFNYEQYF

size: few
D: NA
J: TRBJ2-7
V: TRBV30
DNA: TGTGCCTGGAGTGTAGGGGTCAGGGGAGAGCAGTACTTC
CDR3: CAWSVGVRGEQYF

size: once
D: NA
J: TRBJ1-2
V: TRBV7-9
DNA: TGTGCCAGCAGCCCCGAGGGGAGGGGCTACACCTTC
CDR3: CASSPEGRGYTF

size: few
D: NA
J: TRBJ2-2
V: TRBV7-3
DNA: TGTGCCAGCAGCTTAGTTACCGGGGAGCTGTTTTTT
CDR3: CASSLVTGELFF

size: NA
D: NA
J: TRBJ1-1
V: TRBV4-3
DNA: TGCGCCAGCACGGACAGAATGAACACTGAAGCTTTCTTT
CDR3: CASTDRMNTEAFF

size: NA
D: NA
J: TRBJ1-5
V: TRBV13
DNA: TGTGCCAGCAGCTTAATGAATCAGCCCCAGCATTTT
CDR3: CASSLMNQPQHF

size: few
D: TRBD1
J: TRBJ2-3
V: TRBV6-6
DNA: TGTGCCAGCAGTTACCGGGACAGCTCAGCGCAGTATTTT
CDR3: CASSYRDSSAQYF

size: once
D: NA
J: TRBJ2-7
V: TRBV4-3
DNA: TGCGCCAGCAGCCAAGATCAAGAAGGCCAGCAGTACTTC
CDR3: CASSQDQEGQQYF

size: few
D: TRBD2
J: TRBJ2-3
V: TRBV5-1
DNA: TGCGCCAGCAGCTTGGCTAGCGGTCGAGATACGCAGTATTTT
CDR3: CASSLASGRDTQYF

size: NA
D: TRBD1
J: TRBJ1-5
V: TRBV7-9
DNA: TGTGCCAGCAGCCTTGGACAGGGCGGCGCGAATCAGCCCCAGCATTTT
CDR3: CASSLGQGGANQPQHF

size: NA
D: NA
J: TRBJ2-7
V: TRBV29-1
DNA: TGCAGCGTTGAGACCGCGAGCTCCTACGAGCAGTACTTC
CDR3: CSVETASSYEQYF

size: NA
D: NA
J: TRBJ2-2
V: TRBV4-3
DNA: TGCGCCAGCAGCCTAAGGAGTTTATCCGGGGAGCTGTTTTTT
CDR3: CASSLRSLSGELFF

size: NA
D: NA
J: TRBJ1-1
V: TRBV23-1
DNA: TGCGCCAGCAGTGGCAGGCGGATGAACACTGAAGCTTTCTTT
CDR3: CASSGRRMNTEAFF

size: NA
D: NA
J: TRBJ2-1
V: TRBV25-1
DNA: TGTGCCAGCAGTACAGGGCTCGGCGGGCATGAGCAGTTCTTC
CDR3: CASSTGLGGHEQFF

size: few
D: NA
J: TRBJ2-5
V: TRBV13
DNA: TGTGCCAGCAGCTTAGCTAGAGCCGGGGAGACCCAGTACTTC
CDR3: CASSLARAGETQYF

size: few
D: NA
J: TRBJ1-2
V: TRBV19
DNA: TGTGCCAGTAGTATCGGTTTAGGGTCTGATGGCTACACCTTC
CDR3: CASSIGLGSDGYTF

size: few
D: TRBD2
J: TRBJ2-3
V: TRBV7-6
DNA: TGTGCCAGCACCCCCAGCGGGGGGGTCGATACGCAGTATTTT
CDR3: CASTPSGGVDTQYF

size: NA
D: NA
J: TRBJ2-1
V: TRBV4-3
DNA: TGCGCCAGCAGCCAAGATAGTAGCGGTACGGACAATGAGCAGTTCTTC
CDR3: CASSQDSSGTDNEQFF

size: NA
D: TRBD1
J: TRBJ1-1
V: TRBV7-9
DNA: TGTGCCAGCAGCTTAAGTACCGGGACAGTGAACACTGAAGCTTTCTTT
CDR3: CASSLSTGTVNTEAFF

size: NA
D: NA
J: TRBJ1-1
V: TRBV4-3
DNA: TGCGCCAGCAGCCAAGAGCCCCAGGGGAGGACTGAAGCTTTCTTT
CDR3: CASSQEPQGRTEAFF

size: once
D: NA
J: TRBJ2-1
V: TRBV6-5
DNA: TGTGCCAGCAGTTACTCGTTGGGAAATGAGCAGTTCTTC
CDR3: CASSYSLGNEQFF

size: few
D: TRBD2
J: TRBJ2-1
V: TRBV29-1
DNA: TGCAGCGTCCTCGGGGAGGGGCTTGAGCAGTTCTTC
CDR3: CSVLGEGLEQFF

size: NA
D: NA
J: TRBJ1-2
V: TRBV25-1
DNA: TGTGCCAGCAGTGGCAGCCCCTATGGCTACACCTTC
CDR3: CASSGSPYGYTF

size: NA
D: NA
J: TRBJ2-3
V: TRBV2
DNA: TGTGCCAGCAGTGAAGCGGGCGGGGAGCAGTATTTT
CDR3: CASSEAGGEQYF

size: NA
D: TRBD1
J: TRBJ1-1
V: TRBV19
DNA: TGTGCCAGTATTACAGGGGGTCCGAACACTGAAGCTTTCTTT
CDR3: CASITGGPNTEAFF

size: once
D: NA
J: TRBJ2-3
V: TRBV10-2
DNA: TGCGCCAGCAGTGATGTTAGCGCAGATACGCAGTATTTT
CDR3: CASSDVSADTQYF

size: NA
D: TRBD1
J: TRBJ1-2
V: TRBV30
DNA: TGTGCCTGGAGTGTAACAGGGGGCGAGTTGGATGGCTACACCTTC
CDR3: CAWSVTGGELDGYTF

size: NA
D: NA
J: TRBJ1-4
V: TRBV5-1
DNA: TGCGCCAGCAGCTTGGTGGGGGCAGATGAAAAACTGTTTTTT
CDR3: CASSLVGADEKLFF

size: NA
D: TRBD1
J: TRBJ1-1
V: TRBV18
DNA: TGTGCCAGCTCACTTGACCCGGGACAGGTGAACACTGAAGCTTTCTTT
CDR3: CASSLDPGQVNTEAFF

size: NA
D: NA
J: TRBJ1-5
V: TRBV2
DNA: TGTGCCAGCAGTGATCTCCCCCGGAGCAATCAGCCCCAGCATTTT
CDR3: CASSDLPRSNQPQHF

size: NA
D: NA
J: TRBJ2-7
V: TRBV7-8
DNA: TGTGCCAGCAGCGTGGGTCTCGCGGCCACCTACGAGCAGTACTTC
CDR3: CASSVGLAATYEQYF

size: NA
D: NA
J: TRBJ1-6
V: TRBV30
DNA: TGTGCCCTTGGTTCACCCCTCCACTTT
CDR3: CALGSPLHF

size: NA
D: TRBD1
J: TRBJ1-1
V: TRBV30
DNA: TGTGCCTGGACCGGGACAGCCAACACTGAAGCTTTCTTT
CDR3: CAWTGTANTEAFF

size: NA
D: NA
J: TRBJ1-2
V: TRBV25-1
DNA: TGTGCCAGCAGTGGGGTAGAGGCCTCTAATGGCTACACCTTC
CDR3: CASSGVEASNGYTF

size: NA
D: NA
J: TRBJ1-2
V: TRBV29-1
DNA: TGCAGCACAACAGAGGGGCTCAAAGGCTACACCTTC
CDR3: CSTTEGLKGYTF

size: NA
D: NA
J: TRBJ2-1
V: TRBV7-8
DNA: TGTGCCAGCAGCTTAGTCGGCAATGAGCAGTTCTTC
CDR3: CASSLVGNEQFF

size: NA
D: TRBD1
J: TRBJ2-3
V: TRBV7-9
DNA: TGTGCCAGCAGCTTAGAACAGGGGGCCTCAGATACGCAGTATTTT
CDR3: CASSLEQGASDTQYF

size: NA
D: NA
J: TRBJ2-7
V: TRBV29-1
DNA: TGCAGCGTTGAAACCAGGGCCTACGAGCAGTACTTC
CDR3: CSVETRAYEQYF

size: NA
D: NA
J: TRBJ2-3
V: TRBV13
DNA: TGTGCCAGCAGCTTATCCCAGGGCCCCACAGATACGCAGTATTTT
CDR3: CASSLSQGPTDTQYF

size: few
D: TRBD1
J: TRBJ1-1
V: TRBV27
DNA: TGTGCCAGCAGCTCGACAGGGTACACTGAAGCTTTCTTT
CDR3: CASSSTGYTEAFF

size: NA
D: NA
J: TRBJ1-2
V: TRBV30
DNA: TGTGCCTGGAGTCCAGGGGCGAACTATGGCTACACCTTC
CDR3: CAWSPGANYGYTF

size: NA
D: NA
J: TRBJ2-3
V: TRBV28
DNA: TGTGCCAGCAGCTCGCGGGGTGGAGATACGCAGTATTTT
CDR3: CASSSRGGDTQYF

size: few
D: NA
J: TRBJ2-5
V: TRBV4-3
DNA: TGCGCCAGCAGCCAAGAGGTAGCTGGGGAGACCCAGTACTTC
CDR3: CASSQEVAGETQYF

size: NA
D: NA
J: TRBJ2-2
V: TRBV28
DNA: TGTGCCAGCAGTTTTGGGTCCTCGGCTGGGGAGCTGTTTTTT
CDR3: CASSFGSSAGELFF

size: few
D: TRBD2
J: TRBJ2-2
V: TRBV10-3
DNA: TGTGCCATCAGTGAGCCCGGACTAGCGGTGAACACCGGGGAGCTGTTTTTT
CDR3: CAISEPGLAVNTGELFF

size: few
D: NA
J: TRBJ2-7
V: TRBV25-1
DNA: TGTGCCGTTGGGGAGCAGTACTTC
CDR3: CAVGEQYF